The 29 T cell receptor beta chains reported below all come from one sample, sequenced in a study of T cells in Graves' hyperthyroidism and ophthalmopathy. What was amplified from RNA transcripts were TCR beta CDR3 regions. A first-round RT-PCR of the TCR CDR3 used the HTBI primer set. TCRdb processed the multiplex PCR reads anew with MiXCR; each CDR3 protein has one entry. The sample has approximately 600,000 distinct CDR3 sequences, around 21% seen once; the top ten hold under 35%. The source material was blood. The receptor set was obtained from a man between 25 and 39 years old with Graves' ophthalmopathy.

This clonotype was seen a few times. The CDR3 loop is CSGRGTVNEKLFF. CDR3 DNA: TGCAGTGGGAGGGGGACAGTCAATGAAAAACTGTTTTTT. V is TRBV20-1 and J is TRBJ1-4, with TRBD1 matching over 7 bases. The germline V gene encodes CDR1 DFQATT and CDR2 SNEGSKA (reference sequence). V dropped 7 bases and J dropped 5; count of bases not matched to a gene: 7. This CDR3 comprises 13 residues.

Many counts were recorded for this clonotype. The chain carries TRBV30 and TRBJ1-6, with a tentative D call TRBD1 (5 bases). Germline V gene data show CDR1 as GTSNPN and CDR2 as SVGIG (reference sequence). Trimming took off 0 bases at V and 5 bases at J, with 8 bases between the two ends. This CDR3 region has 14 residues. CDR3 DNA sequence: TGTGCCTGGAGTGTAGACAGCAATAATTCACCCCTCCACTTT. It encodes CAWSVDSNNSPLHF. The variable domain in full, with the rest retrieved from reference TRBV30 and TRBJ1-6, is SQTIHQWPATLVQPVGSPLSLECTVEGTSNPNLYWYRQAAGRGLQLLFYSVGIGQISSEVPQNLSASRPQDRQFILSSKKLLLSDSGFYLCAWSVDSNNSPLHFGNGTRLTVT.

As concerns this clonotype: This clone may be a read error of a much larger clone one base away. DNA for the CDR3: TGTGTCAGCAGCTTAGGTTGGGGAAGCCAAGAGACCCAGTACTTC. Residues: CVSSLGWGSQETQYF. The chain links TRBV11-2 to TRBJ2-5; D is undetermined. The germline gives CDR1 SGHAT, CDR2 FQNNGV. This CDR3 is built from 15 residues.

This chain uses TRBV10-3 with TRBJ2-1; TRBD2 matches at 9 bases. Trimming removed 10 bases from V and 4 bases from J; junction bases left unmatched: 8. The CDR3 spans 14 residues. Germline CDR1 ENHRY, CDR2 SYGVKD. CDR3 in amino acids: CATEGTSPYNEQFF. CDR3 nucleotides: TGTGCCACCGAAGGGACTAGCCCGTACAATGAGCAGTTCTTC.

In its sample, this clonotype was seen many times. This chain uses TRBV7-2 with TRBJ2-7, with a tentative D call TRBD2 (6 bases). The germline V gene has CDR1 SGHTA and CDR2 FQGNSA. The CDR3 covers 15 residues. Trimming took off 0 bases at V and 2 bases at J, with 11 bases between the two ends. CDR3 DNA: TGTGCCAGCAGCTTAGCGGCTAGCGTAACCTACGAGCAGTACTTC. The encoded protein is CASSLAASVTYEQYF.

A few counts support this clonotype. The chain recombines TRBV14 with TRBJ2-2; 10 bases agree with TRBD2. The length of the CDR3 is 17 residues. Germline CDR1 is SGHDN and CDR2 is FVKESK. After removal of 4 bases from V and 6 bases from J, the junction contained 11 bases not matched to a gene. This CDR3 is CASSLSGRAGRAGELFF. For the CDR3, the DNA is TGTGCCAGCAGCCTCAGCGGGAGGGCCGGAAGGGCCGGGGAGCTGTTTTTT.

This clonotype has just a few counts. The gene calls are TRBV29-1 and TRBJ2-3, with a tentative D call TRBD2 (6 bases). The CDR3 is made up of 14 amino acids. The germline V and J ends were trimmed by 3 bases and 1 base, with 11 bases remaining between them. Per the germline V gene, CDR1 is SQVTM and CDR2 is ANQGSEA. As DNA, the CDR3 is TGCAGCGTTGACGTTAGCGGAGGCACAGATACGCAGTATTTT. Translation: CSVDVSGGTDTQYF.

The chain recombines TRBV6-2 or TRBV6-3 with TRBJ2-1; 12 positions agree with TRBD2. V trimming: 5 bases; J trimming: 4 bases; junction bases outside the gene matches: 6. The CDR3 is 16 amino acids. Germline CDR1 reads MNHEY; CDR2 reads SVGEGT. CDR3: CASSGGTSGSYNEQFF. The DNA for the CDR3 is TGTGCCAGCAGTGGTGGGACTAGCGGGTCATACAATGAGCAGTTCTTC.

The sample holds many counts of this clonotype. The gene calls are TRBV2 and TRBJ2-3, with a possible D match to TRBD2 (6 bases). CDR3 length equals 13 residues. The V gene's germline CDR1 is SNHLY and CDR2 FYNNEI. Trimming left V 11 bases short and J 0 bases short, with 12 bases between. The CDR3 DNA follows: TGTGCCCGCCGGGAGCGGAGCACAGATACGCAGTATTTT. As protein: CARRERSTDTQYF.

The V and J genes are TRBV7-8 and TRBJ2-5; 7 bases are shared with TRBD1. V shed 6 bases, J shed 1 base, and the junction held 5 bases outside the gene matches. Germline CDR1 and CDR2: SGHVS and FQNEAQ. The CDR3 consists of 14 residues. The chain's CDR3 is CASRSTGTQETQYF. The DNA of the CDR3 is TGTGCCAGCAGATCGACAGGGACCCAAGAGACCCAGTACTTC.

V gene TRBV7-9 combines with J gene TRBJ2-3; a weak D match, TRBD2 (6 bases). Trimming took 2 bases from V and 5 from J, leaving 14 bases between them. This CDR3 is 15 amino acids long. Germline assignment: CDR1 SEHNR and CDR2 FQNEAQ (reference sequence). CDR3 amino acids: CASSLPERLGDTQYF. Written as DNA, the CDR3 is TGTGCCAGCAGCTTACCGGAGCGACTAGGAGATACGCAGTATTTT.

In this sample, this clonotype turned up many times. The chain couples TRBV28 to TRBJ1-1; no firm D call. The CDR3 contains 10 residues. Germline values: CDR1 MDHEN, CDR2 SYDVKM. CDR3 nucleotide sequence: TGTGGGTCGTCGGACACTGAAGCTTTCTTT. Amino acid sequence: CGSSDTEAFF.

This clonotype was observed many times. The rearrangement joins TRBV30 to TRBJ2-2, with 10 nucleotides matching TRBD2. The CDR3 loop spans 15 amino acids. V shed 3 bases, J shed 6 bases, and the junction held 7 bases outside the gene matches. Germline V gene lookup returns CDR1 GTSNPN and CDR2 SVGIG (reference sequence). The CDR3, as DNA: TGTGCCTGGAGCAGAAGCGGGAGGGGTCCCGGGGAGCTGTTTTTT. It yields the protein CAWSRSGRGPGELFF.

V is TRBV7-8 and J is TRBJ1-1, with 9 bases fitting TRBD1. V shed 5 bases and J 4 bases; nucleotides not matched to a gene: 5. Germline V gene sequence: CDR1 SGHVS, CDR2 FQNEAQ. CDR3 length: 14 residues. CDR3 sequence (DNA): TGTGCCAGCAGCGCCCAACAGGGGGCCACTGAAGCTTTCTTT. This translates into CASSAQQGATEAFF.

Many counts were recorded for this clonotype. V is TRBV7-9 and J is TRBJ2-1; weak D call: TRBD2 (6 bases). CDR1 is SEHNR and CDR2 is FQNEAQ in the germline V gene (reference sequence). The CDR3 spans 15 residues. Trimming shortened V by 1 base and J by 0 bases, and 7 bases separated the two germline ends. CDR3 DNA sequence: TGTGCCAGCAGCTTAGACGGGAGCTCCTACAATGAGCAGTTCTTC. It translates to CASSLDGSSYNEQFF. The full variable domain, rest sourced from reference TRBV7-9 and TRBJ2-1, is DTGVSQNPRHKITKRGQNVTFRCDPISEHNRLYWYRQTLGQGPEFLTYFQNEAQLEKSRLLSDRFSAERPKGSFSTLEIQRTEQGDSAMYLCASSLDGSSYNEQFFGPGTRLTVL.

This clonotype was observed many times. V usage is TRBV20-1 and J usage is TRBJ1-1; no clear D gene. V lost 5 bases and J 7 bases, leaving 17 bases between the germline ends. Germline CDR1 is DFQATT and CDR2 is SNEGSKA (reference sequence). The CDR3 extends over 13 amino acids. Here the CDR3 reads CSAPQTRTGEAFF. Here the CDR3 DNA reads TGCAGTGCTCCTCAGACCCGGACGGGTGAAGCTTTCTTT.

This clonotype has just a few counts. The V call is TRBV3-1, the J call TRBJ2-7; no reliable D call. CDR3 length: 13 amino acids. Germline V gene lookup returns CDR1 LGHDT and CDR2 YNNKEL (reference sequence). The V end lost 1 base, the J end lost 0 bases, and 4 bases lay between the germline ends. CDR3 sequence: CASSQADSYEQYF. CDR3 sequence (DNA): TGTGCCAGCAGCCAAGCCGACTCCTACGAGCAGTACTTC.

Ten or more counts support this clonotype. This sequence joins TRBV20-1 and TRBJ2-5; TRBD2 might be the D (5 bases). Germline loops: CDR1 DFQATT, CDR2 SNEGSKA (reference sequence). V was pared by 1 base and J by 2 bases, with 8 bases between. This CDR3 comprises 13 residues. In DNA form, the CDR3 reads TGCAGTGCTAGAGCTGACTATCAAGAGACCCAGTACTTC. Amino acid sequence: CSARADYQETQYF.

The chain carries TRBV6-1 and TRBJ2-2; perhaps TRBD1 as D (5 bases). The CDR3 has 14 amino acids. CDR1 and CDR2 (germline): MNHNS, SASEGT. Between the trimmed V and J ends, which lost 5 bases and 8 bases, there was a span of 15 bases. The CDR3, as DNA: TGTGCCAGCAGTCAACAGGCTTCCGGGGGGGAGCTGTTTTTT. Translating it yields CASSQQASGGELFF.

In this sample, this clonotype turned up many times. J is TRBJ1-2 and V is TRBV28; D possibly corresponds to TRBD1 (5 bases). CDR1 and CDR2 (germline): MDHEN, SYDVKM. Trimming stripped 6 bases from V and 4 bases from J, with 12 bases between. The length of the CDR3 is 13 residues. In DNA, the CDR3 is TGTGCCAGCAGGCCGGGGACTGTCTATGGCTACACCTTC. Amino acid sequence: CASRPGTVYGYTF.

The table lists this clonotype with a count of one. The junction shows a germline mismatch at one end, possibly a read error. J is TRBJ1-1 and V is TRBV4-1; weak D call: TRBD1 (5 bases). The germline V gene has CDR1 MGHRA and CDR2 YSYEKL. CDR3 length equals 15 residues. CDR3 residues: CASSQERSRIAGGVF. The DNA for the CDR3 is TGCGCCAGCAGCCAAGAACGGAGCCGGATTGCCGGGGGAGTCTTT.

This rearrangement joins TRBV2 to TRBJ1-2; D is ambiguous. Germline assignment: CDR1 SNHLY and CDR2 FYNNEI. CDR3 length equals 10 residues. Trimming took 6 bases from V and 7 from J, leaving 6 bases between them. CDR3 sequence: CASRGCGYTF. The CDR3 bases are TGTGCCAGCAGGGGATGTGGCTACACCTTC. The whole variable domain, remainder taken from reference TRBV2 and TRBJ1-2, is EPEVTQTPSHQVTQMGQEVILRCVPISNHLYFYWYRQILGQKVEFLVSFYNNEISEKSEIFDDQFSVERPDGSNFTLKIRSTKLEDSAMYFCASRGCGYTFGSGTRLTVV.

The gene calls are TRBV2 and TRBJ2-3, with D perhaps given as TRBD1 or TRBD2 (5 bases each). This CDR3 spans 15 amino acids. With 5 bases removed from V and 1 base from J, the gap between germline ends came to 13 bases. The germline gives CDR1 SNHLY, CDR2 FYNNEI. The CDR3 here is CASSRPRDRTDTQYF. CDR3 nucleotides: TGTGCCAGCAGTCGACCTCGGGACCGCACAGATACGCAGTATTTT.

The chain combines TRBV4-2 with TRBJ2-2, with 8 nucleotides matching TRBD2. CDR3 size: 16 residues. The V segment lost 0 bases and the J segment 7 bases; nucleotides outside the gene matches: 7. Germline values: CDR1 LGHNA, CDR2 YNFKEQ. CDR3 DNA: TGTGCCAGCAGCCAAGATCGTGCGGGAGGCTTCGGGGAGCTGTTTTTT. It codes for CASSQDRAGGFGELFF.

The rearrangement joins TRBV7-9 to TRBJ1-2; 7 bases align to TRBD1. Losses at the gene ends were 1 base for V and 7 bases for J; bases not matched to a gene: 6. The CDR3 runs to 14 residues. Per germline, CDR1 SEHNR and CDR2 FQNEAQ (reference sequence). CDR3 bases: TGTGCCAGCAGCTTAGATGCAGGGGGAATTGGCTACACCTTC. Amino acid sequence: CASSLDAGGIGYTF.

In this sample, this clonotype turned up a few times. The CDR3 is CASIEGSAGGYGYTF. The CDR3 region has the DNA TGTGCCAGCATCGAAGGGTCAGCCGGGGGGTATGGCTACACCTTC. J is TRBJ1-2 and V is TRBV6-1, with D possibly being TRBD1 (5 bases). Germline lookup yields CDR1 MNHNS and CDR2 SASEGT. V lost 7 bases to trimming and J lost 5 bases, with 20 bases between them. CDR3 length: 15 residues.

This clonotype was counted many times. The gene calls are TRBV6-1 and TRBJ2-7, with D perhaps matching TRBD1 (5 bases). The germline gives CDR1 MNHNS, CDR2 SASEGT. The CDR3 consists of 14 residues. The V end was cut by 6 bases, the J end by 3 bases, with 15 bases between. Here the CDR3 reads CASRKGIWVYEQYF. The CDR3 nucleotides are TGTGCCAGCAGAAAGGGGATTTGGGTCTACGAGCAGTACTTC.

This clonotype was recorded many times. V gene TRBV28 combines with J gene TRBJ1-1; a possible D gene is TRBD1 (6 bases). V lost 5 bases, J lost 4 bases, and 11 bases lay in between. Germline assignment: CDR1 MDHEN and CDR2 SYDVKM. The CDR3 is 13 amino acids. The CDR3, as DNA: TGTGCCAGCAGTACTACAGGGACCACTGAAGCTTTCTTT. Its protein product is CASSTTGTTEAFF.

V is TRBV20-1 and J is TRBJ1-3, with D unresolved. Germline assignment: CDR1 DFQATT and CDR2 SNEGSKA (reference sequence). V dropped 3 bases and J dropped 0 bases, with 12 bases sitting between them. The CDR3 is made up of 15 amino acids. CDR3 sequence reads: CSASRKAASGNTIYF. CDR3 sequence (DNA): TGCAGTGCTAGCCGGAAGGCAGCCTCTGGAAACACCATATATTTT.